The next 27 T cell receptor beta chains were all read from a single sample in a study of blood T cell repertoires in COVID-19. Clones were read by immunoSEQ multiplex PCR, and TCRdb kept only the in-frame ones, dropping some. The sample records over 120,000 clones, approximately 80% being singletons. The sample taken for sequencing was peripheral blood. The source of these receptors is a man between 60 and 75 years old with active or convalescent COVID-19.

V usage is TRBV4-1 and J usage is TRBJ1-5; 7 positions match TRBD1. CDR1 and CDR2 from the germline V gene are MGHRA and YSYEKL. This CDR3 has 16 residues. The ends lost 0 bases at V and 4 bases at J; junction bases unmatched: 6. In nucleotides, the CDR3 is TGCGCCAGCAGCCAAGATGAGGGCAGGGGGAATCAGCCCCAGCATTTT. Translation gives CASSQDEGRGNQPQHF.

The chain has TRBV7-8 and TRBJ2-3; 14 bases fit TRBD2. Germline CDR1 reads SGHVS; CDR2 reads FQNEAQ. The V segment lost 1 base and the J segment 4 bases; nucleotides outside the gene matches: 1. This CDR3 is 16 amino acids long. The CDR3 DNA follows: TGTGCCAGCAGCTTAGTGACTAGCGGGAGGGCAGATACGCAGTATTTT. Protein product: CASSLVTSGRADTQYF.

CDR3: CASSLASSAGELFF. CDR3 sequence (DNA): TGTGCCAGCAGCTTAGCGTCCTCCGCCGGGGAGCTGTTTTTT. The chain uses TRBV7-2 and TRBJ2-2; D is undetermined. CDR1 is SGHTA and CDR2 is FQGNSA in the germline V gene. The CDR3 sequence is 14 residues long. The germline V and J ends were trimmed by 0 bases and 6 bases, with 8 bases remaining between them.

The rearrangement uses TRBV7-8 and TRBJ2-3; weak D call: TRBD1 (5 bases). The V and J ends lost 3 bases and 6 bases respectively, with 13 bases between them. The CDR3 has 14 residues. The germline V gene encodes CDR1 SGHVS and CDR2 FQNEAQ. In DNA form, the CDR3 reads TGTGCCAGCAGCTTGCAGGGCTTCTCGGATACGCAGTATTTT. Amino acids: CASSLQGFSDTQYF.

J is TRBJ1-5 and V is TRBV30; D is unclear. This CDR3 has 14 amino acids. Germline assignment: CDR1 GTSNPN and CDR2 SVGIG (reference sequence). The V end lost 0 bases, the J end lost 4 bases, and 10 bases lay between the germline ends. CDR3 region: CAWSVSVTNQPQHF. CDR3 sequence (DNA): TGTGCCTGGAGTGTAAGTGTGACTAATCAGCCCCAGCATTTT.

This clone was observed a single time. The chain employs TRBV10-1 and TRBJ2-1; D gene unclear. The CDR3 consists of 11 residues. Germline values: CDR1 WNHNN, CDR2 SYGVQD (reference sequence). Between the trimmed V and J ends, which lost 6 bases and 2 bases, there was a span of 2 bases. CDR3 protein: CASSTYNEQFF. DNA of the CDR3: TGCGCCAGCAGCACCTACAATGAGCAGTTCTTC.

This chain joins TRBV10-3 and TRBJ1-1, with a weak D call TRBD1 (6 bases). There are 16 residues in the CDR3. CDR1 and CDR2 (germline): ENHRY, SYGVKD. Trimming took off 2 bases at V and 0 bases at J, with 13 bases between the two ends. CDR3 in DNA: TGTGCCATCAGTGAGGGGGGCAGCACTTTGAACACTGAAGCTTTCTTT. Residues: CAISEGGSTLNTEAFF.

J is TRBJ2-2 and V is TRBV4-3; 7 bases are a match to TRBD2. The CDR3 sequence is 16 residues long. The ends lost 3 bases at V and 2 bases at J; junction bases unmatched: 6. Germline lookup yields CDR1 LGHNA and CDR2 YSLEER. The CDR3 nucleotides are TGCGCCAGCAGCCAGACGACTAGCCGCAACACCGGGGAGCTGTTTTTT. Its translation: CASSQTTSRNTGELFF.

The rearrangement links TRBV27 to TRBJ2-7, with a tentative D call TRBD1 (5 bases). The V end was cut by 2 bases, the J end by 4 bases, with 12 bases between. The CDR3 length is 14 residues. CDR1 and CDR2 from the germline V gene are MNHEY and SMNVEV (reference sequence). CDR3 DNA sequence: TGTGCCAGCAGTTTACAGGGAAATATATACGAGCAGTACTTC. Translating gives CASSLQGNIYEQYF.

This clone was recorded only once. The chain links TRBV18 to TRBJ2-5; 10 nucleotides align to TRBD1. The J segment lost 5 bases and the V segment lost 1 base, leaving 4 bases of the junction unmatched. CDR3 length: 15 amino acids. Germline V gene sequence: CDR1 KGHSH, CDR2 LQKENI. CDR3 in DNA: TGTGCCAGCTCACCACAAGGGGACAGGGGCGAGACCCAGTACTTC. It codes for CASSPQGDRGETQYF. Supplemented by reference TRBV18 and TRBJ2-5, the full variable domain reads NAGVMQNPRHLVRRRGQEARLRCSPMKGHSHVYWYRQLPEEGLKFMVYLQKENIIDESGMPKERFSAEFPKEGPSILRIQQVVRGDSAAYFCASSPQGDRGETQYFGPGTRLLVL.

V gene TRBV7-9 combines with J gene TRBJ2-1; D may be TRBD2 (5 bases). The CDR3 loop spans 15 amino acids. From germline, CDR1 is SEHNR and CDR2 FQNEAQ (reference sequence). V was pared by 2 bases and J by 3 bases, with 11 bases between. The CDR3 DNA is TGTGCCAGCAGCTTACCCCAACTAGTCTACAATGAGCAGTTCTTC. Protein product: CASSLPQLVYNEQFF.

This clone was seen a single time. The rearrangement links TRBV6-5 to TRBJ1-1, with 7 bases fitting TRBD1. The CDR3 length is 15 residues. The germline V gene encodes CDR1 MNHEY and CDR2 SVGAGI. After removal of 4 bases from V and 7 bases from J, the junction contained 12 bases not matched to a gene. The DNA of the CDR3 is TGTGCCAGCAGTTCCAGGGGGGCAAGGGGAAATGAAGCTTTCTTT. Protein product: CASSSRGARGNEAFF.

The table lists this clone with a few counts. The chain links TRBV5-1 to TRBJ1-1; 7 bases are shared with TRBD1. Germline lookup yields CDR1 SGHRS and CDR2 YFSETQ. The CDR3 totals 14 residues. Unmatched junction bases numbered 4, after V lost 0 bases and J lost 5 bases. CDR3 sequence: CASSLGQGRTEAFF. The CDR3 region has the DNA TGCGCCAGCAGCTTGGGACAGGGTAGGACTGAAGCTTTCTTT.

The V gene is TRBV6-4, the J gene TRBJ1-6; D is unclear. From germline, CDR1 is MRHNA and CDR2 SNTAGT. CDR3 length: 18 amino acids. The CDR3 loop reads CTLDVILSPSSYNSPLHF. CDR3 in DNA: TGTACGTTGGATGTTATTCTGTCACCTAGCTCCTATAATTCACCCCTCCACTTT.

The V call is TRBV18, the J call TRBJ1-5; tentatively, D is TRBD1 (5 bases). The CDR3 extends over 16 amino acids. V was trimmed by 3 bases and J by 1 base, leaving 13 bases between them. Germline V gene lookup returns CDR1 KGHSH and CDR2 LQKENI. CDR3 nucleotides: TGTGCCAGCTCACCGCGATGGGGCGGAAGCAATCAGCCCCAGCATTTT. Translated: CASSPRWGGSNQPQHF.

The rearrangement uses TRBV11-2 and TRBJ1-2; D not resolved. Looked up from germline, CDR1 is SGHAT and CDR2 is FQNNGV. V lost 0 bases and J lost 5, with 13 bases in between. The CDR3 covers 15 residues. Here the CDR3 DNA reads TGTGCCAGCAGCTTAGAAGGTGCGGCTGCATATGGCTACACCTTC. Protein sequence: CASSLEGAAAYGYTF.

The V and J genes are TRBV7-2 and TRBJ1-1, with a tentative D call TRBD1 (5 bases). CDR1 and CDR2 (germline): SGHTA, FQGNSA. CDR3 size: 15 residues. Trimming took off 5 bases at V and 0 bases at J, with 13 bases between the two ends. CDR3 protein: CASSGEQVLNTEAFF. CDR3 in DNA: TGTGCCAGCAGCGGTGAACAGGTTTTGAACACTGAAGCTTTCTTT.

The chain is built from TRBV2 and TRBJ1-4, with 7 bases that match TRBD1. The V gene end was trimmed by 6 bases and the J gene end by 7 bases; junction bases not matched to a gene: 5. The germline V gene has CDR1 SNHLY and CDR2 FYNNEI. The CDR3 is made up of 13 amino acids. In DNA, the CDR3 is TGTGCCAGCAGCGGGACAGTTCTTGAAAAACTGTTTTTT. It specifies CASSGTVLEKLFF.

CDR3 DNA: TGTGCCAGCAGTGAAGCAGGGACAGGGAAGGACTATGGCTACACCTTC. This translates into CASSEAGTGKDYGYTF. The rearrangement uses TRBV2 and TRBJ1-2; 9 positions agree with TRBD1. From germline, CDR1 is SNHLY and CDR2 FYNNEI. The V and J ends lost 0 bases and 3 bases, in that order; junction bases with no gene match: 5. The CDR3 has 16 amino acids.

The chain uses TRBV11-2 and TRBJ1-2, with D tentatively TRBD1 (5 bases). The V and J ends lost 4 bases and 0 bases respectively, with 21 bases between them. Germline assignment: CDR1 SGHAT and CDR2 FQNNGV. The CDR3 is 18 amino acids. CDR3 region: CASSSLNDRSYTNYGYTF. The CDR3 nucleotides read TGTGCCAGCAGCTCCCTAAACGACAGATCCTACACTAACTATGGCTACACCTTC.

The J gene is TRBJ2-5, the V gene TRBV18, with D maybe TRBD1 (6 bases). From germline, CDR1 is KGHSH and CDR2 LQKENI. There are 14 residues in the CDR3. V gave up 1 base and J gave up 3 bases, with 9 bases separating them. This CDR3 is CASSPRQEKETQYF. The CDR3 nucleotides read TGTGCCAGCTCACCACGACAGGAGAAAGAGACCCAGTACTTC. Full variable domain (missing parts from reference TRBV18 and TRBJ2-5): NAGVMQNPRHLVRRRGQEARLRCSPMKGHSHVYWYRQLPEEGLKFMVYLQKENIIDESGMPKERFSAEFPKEGPSILRIQQVVRGDSAAYFCASSPRQEKETQYFGPGTRLLVL.

The V gene is TRBV18, the J gene TRBJ1-5; TRBD1 aligns across 7 bases. J lost 2 bases, V lost 6 bases, and 10 bases had no gene match. CDR1 is KGHSH, CDR2 LQKENI, per germline. This CDR3 region has 16 residues. The CDR3 here is CASSLQGRSGNQPQHF. The CDR3, as DNA: TGTGCCAGCTCTCTACAGGGGAGATCGGGCAATCAGCCCCAGCATTTT.

The genes are TRBV29-1 and TRBJ2-3; tentatively, D is TRBD2 (6 bases). V lost 4 bases to trimming and J lost 5 bases, with 10 bases between them. The CDR3 sequence is 12 residues long. Germline V CDR1 and CDR2: SQVTM, ANQGSEA. The CDR3 protein is CSVGRGGDTQYF. CDR3 nucleotide sequence: TGCAGCGTTGGGCGGGGCGGAGATACGCAGTATTTT.

There are many counts of this clone. The chain couples TRBV5-3 to TRBJ2-7; D is possibly TRBD2 (5 bases). TRBV5-3 is labeled an ORF, and its function is uncertain. With 3 bases removed from V and 0 bases from J, the gap between germline ends came to 28 bases. This CDR3 contains 20 residues. The CDR3 bases are TGTGCCAGAAGCTGGGCTGCGTGGGGAGAAGATAGCCCCACCTCCTACGAGCAGTACGTC. This gives the protein CARSWAAWGEDSPTSYEQYV.

The V gene is TRBV19, the J gene TRBJ2-7; the match to TRBD1 covers 11 bases. Germline V CDR1 and CDR2: LNHDA, SQIVND (reference sequence). This CDR3 spans 14 amino acids. The ends lost 4 bases at V and 7 bases at J; junction bases unmatched: 6. In nucleotides, the CDR3 is TGTGCCAGTAGTACCGGGACAGGGGGGAGTGAGCAGTACTTC. It encodes CASSTGTGGSEQYF.

This chain joins TRBV4-3 and TRBJ2-7; D is perhaps TRBD1 (6 bases). This CDR3 has 13 amino acids. V was shortened by 4 bases and J by 5 bases, with 12 bases between the two germline ends. Germline V lookup: CDR1 LGHNA, CDR2 YSLEER. The CDR3, as DNA: TGCGCCAGCAGCCTCCAGGGGTTCGACGAGCAGTACTTC. Its protein is CASSLQGFDEQYF.

The chain joins TRBV9 to TRBJ1-3; the D is unclear. The length of the CDR3 is 14 residues. The V and J ends lost 2 bases and 0 bases respectively, with 6 bases between them. Germline V gene sequence: CDR1 SGDLS, CDR2 YYNGEE. The CDR3 nucleotides read TGTGCCAGCAGCGTTGCTAACTCTGGAAACACCATATATTTT. Its translation: CASSVANSGNTIYF.